These T cell receptor beta chains were read from a single sample in a study of T-cell reconstitution after alpha-beta-depleted transplantation in children. TCRdb re-called the PCR reads through MiXCR, storing one row per CDR3 protein. Among approximately 230,000 distinct CDR3 sequences listed, about 25% were seen once. The sample here was PBMCs, taken before TCRalphabeta/CD19-depleted stem cell transplant. The receptor set was obtained from a girl aged 2 to 10 with Fanconi anemia, due to receive a stem cell transplant. The CDR3 runs from the conserved cysteine through the conserved F or W. D genes are given only for firm matches. A clone size is listed for some rows: how often the clone was seen (once, few, many), or a class if it is expanded.

v_gene	j_gene	abundance	d_gene	CDR3nt	CDR3aa
TRBV20-1	TRBJ2-3	many	.	TGCAGTGCCTACTTCGGGGCGGGAAGCACAGATACGCAGTATTTT	CSAYFGAGSTDTQYF
TRBV7-2	TRBJ2-1	few	TRBD2	TGTGCCATCCAACTAGCGGGAGTTGGCAATGAGCAGTTCTTC	CAIQLAGVGNEQFF
TRBV25-1	TRBJ2-1	.	.	TGTGCCAGCAGTCTCTATCCCTCCTACAATGAGCAGTTCTTC	CASSLYPSYNEQFF
TRBV11-2	TRBJ2-2	.	TRBD1	TGTGCCACCCTCGGGACAGGGCCCGCGAACACCGGGGAGCTGTTTTTT	CATLGTGPANTGELFF
TRBV28	TRBJ2-5	many	.	TGTGCCAGCCGGCAGGTTCAAGAGACCCAGTACTTC	CASRQVQETQYF
TRBV5-1	TRBJ2-7	many	TRBD2	TGCGCCAGCAGCCCCTTGGTGGGGACTAGCTCCTACGAGCAGTACTTC	CASSPLVGTSSYEQYF
TRBV20-1	TRBJ2-7	.	TRBD1	TGCAGTGCTAAGCACCAGGGGGCCGCTTACGAGCAGTACTTC	CSAKHQGAAYEQYF
TRBV12-3/TRBV12-4	TRBJ2-3	.	.	TGTGCCAGCAGTTTAGCGGCAACGCAGTATTTT	CASSLAATQYF
TRBV27	TRBJ2-1	.	TRBD2	TGTGCCAGCGCGACTAGCGGGAACTACAATGAGCAGTTCTTC	CASATSGNYNEQFF
TRBV3-1	TRBJ2-1	.	TRBD2	TGTGCCAGCAGCCAAGCCCCCCTAGCGGGAGGGCCCCTTATCTACAATGAGCAGTTCTTC	CASSQAPLAGGPLIYNEQFF
TRBV6-2/TRBV6-3	TRBJ2-7	many	TRBD2	TGTGCCAGCAGTTACCTGAGCGGGAGCTACTCCTACGAGCAGTACTTC	CASSYLSGSYSYEQYF
TRBV3-1	TRBJ2-2	.	TRBD2	TGTGCCAGCAGCCTAGGACTAGGGTCCGGGGAGCTGTTTTTT	CASSLGLGSGELFF
TRBV12-3/TRBV12-4	TRBJ2-1	many	TRBD1	TGTGCCAGCAGTTTTGACAGGGGGCTCTACAATGAGCAGTTCTTC	CASSFDRGLYNEQFF
TRBV20-1	TRBJ2-1	few	.	TGCAGTGCTAGAGATACCCGCGGGACGGGTCATGAGCAGTTCTTC	CSARDTRGTGHEQFF
TRBV20-1	TRBJ2-7	.	.	TGCAGTGCTAGGCGAACAGGATTAGAGCAGTACTTC	CSARRTGLEQYF
TRBV29-1	TRBJ1-2	many	TRBD1	TGCAGCGTCGTACAGGGGCCGTCTGGCTACACCTTC	CSVVQGPSGYTF
TRBV19	TRBJ2-1	.	.	TGTGCCAGTAGTCGGGACATTCGGGATGAGCAGTTCTTC	CASSRDIRDEQFF
TRBV20-1	TRBJ2-1	many	TRBD2	TGCAGTGCTAGAGATCCAACTAGCGGGAGTGGTGGTGAGCAGTTCTTC	CSARDPTSGSGGEQFF
TRBV7-9	TRBJ2-3	.	.	TGTGCCAGCAGCTTGTCAGAGACAGATACAGATACGCAGTATTTT	CASSLSETDTDTQYF
TRBV11-1	TRBJ2-5	.	.	TGTGCCAGCAGCTTCCTACCCTCATTCGGAGGTCAAGAGACCCAGTACTTC	CASSFLPSFGGQETQYF
TRBV20-1	TRBJ1-5	.	TRBD1	TGCAGTGTCCCGGACAGGGGAGGCCAGCCCCAGCATTTT	CSVPDRGGQPQHF
TRBV7-2	TRBJ2-7	many	TRBD2	TGTGCCAGCAGCTTCGGTCGGCGGGAGGTCGACGAGCAGTACTTC	CASSFGRREVDEQYF
TRBV27	TRBJ2-1	many	TRBD2	TGTGCCAGCAGTCCGACTAGCGGGGGGGCCGGAAATGAGCAGTTCTTC	CASSPTSGGAGNEQFF
TRBV7-9	TRBJ2-7	few	.	TGTGCCAGCAGCCCGTATCCCAGCGGGTCAACCTACGAGCAGTACTTC	CASSPYPSGSTYEQYF
TRBV28	TRBJ1-3	.	TRBD1	TGTGCCAGCAGTAACAGGGGCGACGGCACCATATATTTT	CASSNRGDGTIYF
TRBV28	TRBJ2-7	.	.	TGTGCCAGCAGTTTAGGAGGGATCTCCTACGAGCAGTACTTC	CASSLGGISYEQYF
TRBV6-2/TRBV6-3	TRBJ2-1	.	TRBD1	TGTGCCAGCAGTTACATTGGGGGGCAGGGGGCCTGGCGGGATAACAATGAGCAGTTCTTC	CASSYIGGQGAWRDNNEQFF
TRBV20-1	TRBJ2-2	.	.	TGCAGTGCTAGAGATCGGACCGGATACACCGGGGAGCTGTTTTTT	CSARDRTGYTGELFF
TRBV29-1	TRBJ2-7	few	.	TGCAGCGTTGAATCGGCAGGGGAGCAATACGAGCAGTACTTC	CSVESAGEQYEQYF
TRBV12-3/TRBV12-4	TRBJ2-1	many	TRBD2	TGTGCCAGCAGGCCCGGACTAGCCGTGGATTATGAGCAGTTCTTC	CASRPGLAVDYEQFF
TRBV7-3	TRBJ2-1	.	.	TGTGCCAGCAGCTTAACCGGGATTATCACCCGGGGCGAGCAGTTCTTC	CASSLTGIITRGEQFF
TRBV29-1	TRBJ2-3	.	TRBD2	TGCAGCGTTGAAGGGGGAACTAGCGGGAGGGCGCCAGATACGCAGTATTTT	CSVEGGTSGRAPDTQYF
TRBV20-1	TRBJ2-7	many	TRBD1	TGCAGTGCTAGCGGCCTCCGTCCAGGGGGTTCCCCCTACGAGCAGTACTTC	CSASGLRPGGSPYEQYF
TRBV12-3/TRBV12-4	TRBJ2-2	few	.	TGTGCCAGCAGTCTCCCTCCGGGGAACGGGGAGCTGTTTTTT	CASSLPPGNGELFF
TRBV27	TRBJ2-3	few	TRBD2	TGTGCCAGCAGAACAAGGACTAGCGGGGGAGCACGGCAGTATTTT	CASRTRTSGGARQYF
TRBV29-1	TRBJ2-7	many	TRBD2	TGCAGCGTTGCGCTAGCGGGACCTTACTACGAGCAGTACTTC	CSVALAGPYYEQYF
TRBV5-1	TRBJ2-7	few	.	TGCGCCAGCAGCTTGCGGCAGAACCACGAGCAGTACTTC	CASSLRQNHEQYF
TRBV28	TRBJ2-7	.	.	TGTGCCAGCAGTTTTACGAGCGAGCAGTACTTC	CASSFTSEQYF
TRBV24-1	TRBJ2-3	many	TRBD2	TGTGCCACCAGTCCTAGCGGGAGGGATACGCAGTATTTT	CATSPSGRDTQYF
TRBV15	TRBJ2-1	few	.	TGTGCCACCAGCAGAGACCCAGCGGTCGGCCTCAATGAGCAGTTCTTC	CATSRDPAVGLNEQFF
TRBV7-2	TRBJ2-7	few	.	TGTGCCAGCAGAGAAAGCTACGAGCAGTACTTC	CASRESYEQYF
TRBV5-4	TRBJ2-1	few	.	TGTGCCAGCAGCGTCGAGAGGGACAATGAGCAGTTCTTC	CASSVERDNEQFF
TRBV11-2	TRBJ2-5	.	.	TGTGCCAGCAGCTTAAGGACAAAAGAGACCCAGTACTTC	CASSLRTKETQYF
TRBV18	TRBJ2-7	.	.	TGTGCCAGCTCACCACGTTCCAGCGACCACGAGCAGTACTTC	CASSPRSSDHEQYF
TRBV30	TRBJ2-1	many	.	TGTGCCTGGAGTGCTCGACTAGGCGGGGATGAGCAGTTCTTC	CAWSARLGGDEQFF
TRBV29-1	TRBJ2-7	many	.	TGCAGCGTCAGGGGTGCCAGGGAGTCTAACTACGAGCAGTACTTC	CSVRGARESNYEQYF
TRBV13	TRBJ2-3	.	TRBD2	TGTGCCAGCAGCTTAGTATTAGCGGGGTTCGCAGATACGCAGTATTTT	CASSLVLAGFADTQYF
TRBV29-1	TRBJ1-5	.	TRBD1	TGCAGCGTTGGGGCAGGGGGTCTTAATCAGCCCCAGCATTTT	CSVGAGGLNQPQHF
TRBV20-1	TRBJ2-2	.	TRBD2	TGCAGTCTCCTACTAGCGATCACCGGGGAGCTGTTTTTT	CSLLLAITGELFF
TRBV15	TRBJ2-2	many	TRBD1	TGTGCCACCAGCAGATACGGGACAGGGTACACCGGGGAGCTGTTTTTT	CATSRYGTGYTGELFF
TRBV5-4	TRBJ2-7	few	TRBD1	TGTGCCAGCAGCTTGTTCAGGGGGTCCTCCTACGAGCAGTACTTC	CASSLFRGSSYEQYF
TRBV29-1	TRBJ2-3	.	TRBD2	TGCAGCGTTTCTAGCGGCGCTAGCACAGATACGCAGTATTTT	CSVSSGASTDTQYF
TRBV29-1	TRBJ2-7	few	TRBD1	TGCAGCGTTGCAGGGGGCCTTAGTACCTACGAGCAGTACTTC	CSVAGGLSTYEQYF